This T cell receptor beta chain was recorded in a study of blood T cells in healthy people across ages. Whole-study context: When template switching was applied, about one barcoded beta molecule was captured per two T cells.

Losses at the gene ends were 4 bases for V and 1 base for J; bases not matched to a gene: 6. The CDR3 consists of 16 residues. The germline V gene has CDR1 MNHEY and CDR2 SVGAGI. PBMCs, at least 6 million per sample, were isolated. A minimum of 6 micrograms of total RNA was extracted per sample. With a J-beta primer mix and a sample-barcoded 5' primer, a second PCR ran roughly 6 to 12 cycles. TCRdb reprocessed the 5' RACE reads via MiXCR and lists one record per CDR3 protein. In the table there are 1.5 million to 2 million distinct CDR3 sequences, around half of which are singletons. The chain recombines TRBV6-5 with TRBJ2-5; the match to TRBD1 covers 10 bases. The specimen was blood. This sequence was found in a woman aged 40 to 50 in good health. The CDR3 nucleotides read TGTGCCAGCAGTTGGACGTGGACAGGGGGCCAAGAGACCCAGTACTTC. This codes for CASSWTWTGGQETQYF.